This TCR beta chain was sequenced in a study of beta chain features in type 1 diabetes (dated by TCRdb to 2016 to 2019). Broadly, across the study: No differences in mean age, gender distribution, total cell number or subset yield were found between patients and healthy donors. A total of some 100,000,000 sorted cells were examined across all samples, and a strong correlation was observed between cell number per subset and RNA yield. In the study, TCRB repertoires of sorted circulating CD4+ T cell subsets from recently diagnosed type 1 diabetes patients were compared with those of matched healthy donors. Whereas all 28 donors provided naive and central memory subsets, regulatory and stem cell-like memory subsets were isolated from just 8 patients and about eight healthy donors.

The High Capacity cDNA Reverse Transcription Kit was used to reverse transcribe all of the isolated RNA, meaning that expressed TCRB transcripts were what got sequenced. Naive, central memory and regulatory T cell samples underwent deep immunoSEQ sequencing, averaging approximately 3.3 million total reads per sample. Sorted cells were lysed in RLT buffer and RNA was extracted with DNase-treated RNeasy Micro or Mini kits, depending on cell number. Each cell subset was processed on its own to prevent cross-contamination, while patient and healthy donor samples were processed together. The immunoSEQ multiplex PCR was used to amplify TCRB sequences from cDNA, generating 87-bp fragments that spanned the CDR3 region. The amplicons were sequenced using the Illumina HiSeq platform. Turning to the authors' computational methods: PCR bias was corrected computationally using synthetic template baselines, and reads within Hamming distance 2 were collapsed, with unmergeable singletons discarded. Reads were aligned against IMGT to assign V, D and J genes, CDR3 length and insertions or deletions at six rearrangement sites. Clonotype counts were normalized to sorted cell number within each subset before computing true diversity and Gini coefficients with the tcR R package. The overlap coefficient, calculated on TCRB nucleotide sequences, was used to quantify repertoire sharing. As a proxy for the pre-selection repertoire, out-of-frame TCRB sequences from naive cells were analyzed. In its TCRdb copy, this immuneACCESS table keeps in-frame sequences only and misses some clones. Where compared with another copy, unresolved V genes explain less than half of these, and the others have no known cause. The V and J calls and clone size were taken over from that table, and D and trimming were inferred from the DNA. The sample yields some 270,000 clones; 12% to 15% were counted once. Together, the top ten hold roughly 0.028% of the sample.

In this sample, this clone turned up a few times. Its binding antigen is unknown. Base quality data are lacking; no much larger clone is found one base away. V is cut back by 5 bases and J by 1 base, with 4 bases in the junction unmatched. The CDR3 runs 15 amino acids, cysteine and phenylalanine included. Only the CDR3 portion is preserved as DNA: 45 bases, with reading frame beginning at the first base. Per the germline V gene, SGHTA is the CDR1 and FQGNSA is the CDR2. A single peripheral blood draw of approximately 120 mL on average was collected from each donor into heparinised tubes. Using a panel that included CD45RO, CCR7, CD25, CD127, CD95 and CD27, naive, central memory, regulatory and stem cell-like memory CD4+ T cells were sorted on a BD FACSAria II. Every sorted population had a purity above 95%. PBMCs were isolated right away by Lymphoprep density gradient centrifugation and were stained directly, without culture. So that batch effects would be minimized, each experiment stained and sorted samples in pairs, pairing one healthy donor with one patient.

The paper's findings and limits, for the study overall: Shorter templates might be favored by PCR, yet because patient and control samples were amplified and corrected together, any such skew would affect both groups equally. Because small numbers of individuals were included in the HLA sub-analyses, any influence of HLA type on TCRB rearrangement was left unresolved. Naive, central memory and regulatory TCRB repertoires appeared more similar among patients than among healthy donors. Sequencing cDNA rather than genomic DNA could over-represent highly expressing activated cells, although activation and CD3 levels did not differ between groups. Patients with type 1 diabetes made fewer insertions and deleted more nucleotides at VDJ recombination sites, implying thymic rearrangement abnormalities. In all four CD4+ subsets, TCRB CDR3 length was moderately but significantly shorter in type 1 diabetes patients.

The chain is made from TRBV7-2 and TRBJ2-7; 11 bases in between match TRBD1. Sequenced material: naive CD4+ T cells from blood. Interpreted using the paper, the cell subset or site label stands for: true naive CD4+ T cells. The clonotype was recovered from a middle-aged woman in good health. The CDR3 region reads CASSEGTGGSYEQYF. The DNA sequence reads TGTGCCAGCAGCGAGGGGACAGGGGGATCCTACGAGCAGTACTTC.